Below are 29 T cell receptor beta chains sequenced from a single sample in a study of regulatory dendritic cells for organ transplantation (dated by TCRdb to 2015 to 2018). The library was obtained by the immunoSEQ multiplex PCR assay. As stored in TCRdb, this immuneACCESS dataset retains in-frame rearrangements with V and J assigned. A fraction of the clones does not appear; measured against another copy, unresolved V genes explain less than half of the discrepancy, and the remainder lacks a known reason. For this sample the table gives roughly 27,000 clones, of which approximately 86% were detected only once. The top ten hold roughly 0.4% of the sample. Sequencing was performed on naive CD8+ T cells from blood. This specimen's cell subset or site label, interpreted: CD45RA+ naive T cells. These receptors all stem from a human donor in good health.

The V call is TRBV7-2, the J call TRBJ2-7, with 8 bases that match TRBD2. Germline V lookup: CDR1 SGHTA, CDR2 FQGNSA. V trimming: 3 bases; J trimming: 2 bases; junction bases outside the gene matches: 6. The CDR3 has 15 amino acids. The CDR3 DNA is TGTGCCAGCAGCTTCGACGGGAGGGTGGCCTACGAGCAGTACTTC. It encodes CASSFDGRVAYEQYF.

This clone was recorded once. The chain carries TRBV25-1 and TRBJ1-3, with TRBD1 as a possible D gene (5 bases). There are 14 residues in the CDR3. Germline V CDR1 and CDR2: MGHDK, SYGVNS. Trimming removed 2 bases at V and 2 bases at J, with 7 bases between. CDR3 nucleotide sequence: TGTGCCAGCAGTGAAATAGGGGCTGGAAACACCATATATTTT. This sequence encodes CASSEIGAGNTIYF.

The V and J genes are TRBV6-5 and TRBJ2-1; possibly TRBD2 for D (5 bases). Germline values: CDR1 MNHEY, CDR2 SVGAGI. This CDR3 is 14 amino acids long. V lost 0 bases to trimming and J lost 10 bases, with 13 bases between them. The CDR3 DNA follows: TGTGCCAGCAGTTACTCGACACTAATAGCGGAGCAGTTCTTC. Protein product: CASSYSTLIAEQFF.

This clone was counted a single time. V gene TRBV19 combines with J gene TRBJ1-1, with D possibly matching TRBD1 (5 bases). Trimming left V 5 bases short and J 7 bases short, with 17 bases between. From germline, CDR1 is LNHDA and CDR2 SQIVND (reference sequence). The CDR3 extends over 14 amino acids. CDR3 bases: TGTGCCAGTAGTTTGGGGAAGCGGAGGGGTGAAGCTTTCTTT. Translating it yields CASSLGKRRGEAFF.

The V and J genes are TRBV10-3 and TRBJ2-7; no clear D. Germline lookup yields CDR1 ENHRY and CDR2 SYGVKD. The CDR3 has 15 amino acids. The V gene lost 0 bases and the J gene lost 1 base, with 10 bases spanning the gap. In DNA, the CDR3 is TGTGCCATCAGTGAGTCAGAGGCTACTTCCTACGAGCAGTACTTC. Translated: CAISESEATSYEQYF.

This chain's CDR3 is CASSYSPGSGNTIYF. In DNA form, the CDR3 reads TGTGCCAGCAGTTACTCGCCAGGGTCTGGAAACACCATATATTTT. The chain has TRBV6-6 and TRBJ1-3; perhaps TRBD1 as D (5 bases). Trimming removed 0 bases at V and 1 base at J, with 7 bases between. Germline V gene sequence: CDR1 MNHNY, CDR2 SVGAGI (reference sequence). The CDR3 totals 15 residues.

This chain uses TRBV6-5 with TRBJ1-2; D uncertain. The CDR3 runs to 15 residues. V dropped 2 bases and J dropped 2 bases, with 12 bases sitting between them. Germline loops: CDR1 MNHEY, CDR2 SVGAGI. CDR3 sequence (DNA): TGTGCCAGCAGTTACGGGTACAGAGTCAACTATGGCTACACCTTC. Translated, it gives CASSYGYRVNYGYTF.

The chain combines TRBV7-6 with TRBJ1-1; 9 nucleotides agree with TRBD1. The trim removed 4 bases at V and 2 bases at J, leaving 14 bases unmatched. Germline V CDR1 and CDR2: SGHVS, FNYEAQ. There are 18 residues in the CDR3. CDR3 residues: CASSSPPPDRGGNTEAFF. The DNA for the CDR3 is TGTGCCAGCAGCTCACCTCCCCCTGACAGGGGGGGAAACACTGAAGCTTTCTTT.

In DNA form, the CDR3 reads TGTGCCAGCAGTTTAAGAGGTGGTGCAGCCTACGAGCAGTACTTC. Translated: CASSLRGGAAYEQYF. V and J are TRBV27 and TRBJ2-7; D is uncertain. Germline CDR1 reads MNHEY; CDR2 reads SMNVEV (reference sequence). Trimming took off 2 bases at V and 2 bases at J, with 13 bases between the two ends. This CDR3 spans 15 amino acids.

The J gene is TRBJ1-2, the V gene TRBV9; possibly TRBD1 for D (6 bases). V shed 0 bases and J shed 2 bases, with 14 bases lying between them. CDR1 is SGDLS, CDR2 YYNGEE, per germline. This CDR3 region has 16 residues. CDR3 loop: CASSVARSGANYGYTF. Written as DNA, the CDR3 is TGTGCCAGCAGCGTAGCTAGATCAGGGGCGAACTATGGCTACACCTTC.

This chain connects TRBV5-5 to TRBJ2-7; 9 bases align to TRBD1. The CDR3 sequence is 14 residues long. Trimming took 1 base from V and 2 from J; bases not matched to a gene: 1. Germline CDR1 and CDR2: SGHKS and YYEKEE (reference sequence). Here the CDR3 reads CASSLTGGTYEQYF. CDR3 nucleotide sequence: TGTGCCAGCAGCTTGACAGGGGGCACCTACGAGCAGTACTTC.

The chain joins TRBV7-3 to TRBJ1-1; D may be TRBD1 (6 bases). The CDR3 length is 16 residues. V was shortened by 2 bases and J by 1 base, with 14 bases between the two germline ends. In germline, CDR1 is SGHTA, CDR2 FQGTGA. The CDR3 DNA sequence: TGTGCCAGCAGCTTAGATATCCGGGACAAGAACACTGAAGCTTTCTTT. Its translation: CASSLDIRDKNTEAFF.

V and J are TRBV25-1 and TRBJ1-6; 8 positions match TRBD1. The CDR3 covers 16 residues. V lost 1 base to trimming and J lost 8 bases; unmatched junction nucleotides: 7. From germline, CDR1 is MGHDK and CDR2 SYGVNS. For the CDR3, the DNA is TGTGCCAGCAGTGAATCGGAGGCCAGGGGGCATTCACCCCTCCACTTT. Amino acids: CASSESEARGHSPLHF.

The genes are TRBV6-5 and TRBJ1-5; D is unclear. The CDR3 has 14 residues. Germline V gene lookup returns CDR1 MNHEY and CDR2 SVGAGI. Trimming took off 6 bases at V and 2 bases at J, with 11 bases between the two ends. CDR3 coding DNA: TGTGCCAGCAGCCCCGGTCGTGGCAATCAGCCCCAGCATTTT. The encoded protein is CASSPGRGNQPQHF.

The chain uses TRBV18 and TRBJ1-1; D uncertain. V lost 4 bases and J lost 7, with 19 bases in between. CDR1 is KGHSH, CDR2 LQKENI, per germline. This CDR3 is 15 amino acids long. For the CDR3, the DNA is TGTGCCAGCTCACTATACGAGGCAGAGAGCAATGAAGCTTTCTTT. This sequence encodes CASSLYEAESNEAFF.

V gene TRBV11-3 combines with J gene TRBJ2-7, with D uncertain. The CDR3 has 11 amino acids. V lost 5 bases and J 0 bases, leaving 2 bases between the germline ends. Germline CDR1 SGHNT, CDR2 YENEEA. Here the CDR3 reads CASSRSYEQYF. The CDR3 nucleotides read TGTGCCAGCAGCCGCTCCTACGAGCAGTACTTC.

The rearrangement links TRBV4-1 to TRBJ2-5; the D gene is possibly TRBD2 (5 bases). CDR1 is MGHRA and CDR2 is YSYEKL in the germline V gene. The V end was cut by 3 bases, the J end by 5 bases, with 19 bases between. There are 16 residues in the CDR3. CDR3 in amino acids: CASSHPEGNSEETQYF. Written as DNA, the CDR3 is TGCGCCAGCAGCCACCCCGAGGGTAATAGCGAGGAGACCCAGTACTTC.

This chain uses TRBV9 with TRBJ2-3; TRBD1 agrees at 7 bases. The CDR3 consists of 18 residues. In germline, CDR1 is SGDLS, CDR2 YYNGEE. V gave up 2 bases and J gave up 0 bases; unmatched junction bases: 12. The CDR3 DNA reads as TGTGCCAGCAGCGTGAACCGGGACAGAGATATTAGCACAGATACGCAGTATTTT. Translation: CASSVNRDRDISTDTQYF. The variable domain in full, completed from reference TRBV9 and TRBJ2-3, reads DSGVTQTPKHLITATGQRVTLRCSPRSGDLSVYWYQQSLDQGLQFLIQYYNGEERAKGNILERFSAQQFPDLHSELNLSSLELGDSALYFCASSVNRDRDISTDTQYFGPGTRLTVL.

The CDR3 region has the DNA TGTGCCAGCAGCTTGACCCGGGGGAGTTACGAGCAGTACTTC. Encoded protein: CASSLTRGSYEQYF. The chain employs TRBV5-6 and TRBJ2-7; possible D gene TRBD2, 6 bases. The CDR3 is 14 residues long. CDR1 and CDR2 (germline): SGHDT, YYEEEE. V dropped 1 base and J dropped 4 bases, with 12 bases sitting between them.

The gene calls are TRBV9 and TRBJ2-3; possible D gene TRBD1, 5 bases. The ends were cut back, 0 bases at V and 0 bases at J, with 11 bases in the middle. CDR3 length: 16 amino acids. Germline CDR1 is SGDLS and CDR2 is YYNGEE. This chain's CDR3 is CASSVEGVGSTDTQYF. The CDR3 region has the DNA TGTGCCAGCAGCGTAGAAGGGGTCGGGAGCACAGATACGCAGTATTTT.

This chain connects TRBV6-5 to TRBJ2-7; 7 bases match TRBD2. Germline V gene data show CDR1 as MNHEY and CDR2 as SVGAGI. There are 14 residues in the CDR3. The V and J ends lost 2 bases and 6 bases, in that order; junction bases with no gene match: 7. Written as DNA, the CDR3 is TGTGCCAGCAGTTACGGGGACGGGGGGTTCGAGCAGTACTTC. Residues: CASSYGDGGFEQYF.

This chain uses TRBV7-6 with TRBJ1-2; no clear D gene. The CDR3 spans 13 residues. The germline gives CDR1 SGHVS, CDR2 FNYEAQ. V lost 0 bases to trimming and J lost 2 bases, with 4 bases between them. The CDR3 nucleotides are TGTGCCAGCAGCTTAGCAACAAACTATGGCTACACCTTC. Translated: CASSLATNYGYTF. The full variable domain, with the rest looked up from reference TRBV7-6 and TRBJ1-2, is GAGVSQSPRYKVTKRGQDVALRCDPISGHVSLYWYRQALGQGPEFLTYFNYEAQQDKSGLPNDRFSAERPEGSISTLTIQRTEQRDSAMYRCASSLATNYGYTFGSGTRLTVV.

The V gene is TRBV19, the J gene TRBJ2-7, with TRBD1 as a possible D gene (5 bases). Per germline, CDR1 LNHDA and CDR2 SQIVND (reference sequence). This CDR3 region has 15 residues. V was pared by 5 bases and J by 2 bases, with 16 bases between. The DNA of the CDR3 is TGTGCCAGTAGTGTTCAGGGCTCCCCACCCTACGAGCAGTACTTC. It yields the protein CASSVQGSPPYEQYF. The whole variable domain, remainder taken from reference TRBV19 and TRBJ2-7, is DGGITQSPKYLFRKEGQNVTLSCEQNLNHDAMYWYRQDPGQGLRLIYYSQIVNDFQKGDIAEGYSVSREKKESFPLTVTSAQKNPTAFYLCASSVQGSPPYEQYFGPGTRLTVT.

The CDR3 coding sequence is TGTGCCAGCAGTTACTCGGACAGGTTCTATGGCTACACCTTC. Encoded protein: CASSYSDRFYGYTF. The J gene is TRBJ1-2, the V gene TRBV6-5, with TRBD1 matching 7 bases. The germline V gene encodes CDR1 MNHEY and CDR2 SVGAGI. This CDR3 has 14 residues. V shed 0 bases and J 4 bases; nucleotides not matched to a gene: 2.

The chain has TRBV9 and TRBJ1-1; D possibly corresponds to TRBD1 (5 bases). This CDR3 comprises 16 residues. V shed 0 bases and J shed 1 base, with 13 bases lying between them. Germline loops: CDR1 SGDLS, CDR2 YYNGEE. The CDR3 reads CASSVVQTQGNTEAFF. As DNA, the CDR3 is TGTGCCAGCAGCGTAGTTCAGACTCAGGGGAACACTGAAGCTTTCTTT.

This clone occurred a few times. This rearrangement joins TRBV2 to TRBJ1-1; 7 bases agree with TRBD1. The trim removed 6 bases at V and 3 bases at J, leaving 4 bases unmatched. Germline CDR1 and CDR2: SNHLY and FYNNEI. CDR3 size: 13 residues. The CDR3 nucleotides read TGTGCCAGCAGACCAACAGGGGACACTGAAGCTTTCTTT. Translation: CASRPTGDTEAFF.

This chain uses TRBV11-2 with TRBJ2-7, with TRBD1 matching over 7 bases. The CDR3 consists of 14 residues. The V segment lost 5 bases and the J segment 4 bases; nucleotides outside the gene matches: 8. Per the germline V gene, CDR1 is SGHAT and CDR2 is FQNNGV. CDR3 region: CASSLGTELYEQYF. In DNA form, the CDR3 reads TGTGCCAGCAGCCTAGGGACAGAGCTTTACGAGCAGTACTTC.

CDR3 coding DNA: TGTGCCAGCAGCGCTGTAGCGGGGGGGCCGAATGAGCAGTTCTTC. This translates into CASSAVAGGPNEQFF. This chain links TRBV7-2 with TRBJ2-1, with 11 nucleotides matching TRBD2. This CDR3 is built from 15 residues. V lost 5 bases and J lost 7; bases outside the gene matches: 7. Germline CDR1 reads SGHTA; CDR2 reads FQGNSA. Full variable domain (remainder filled in from reference TRBV7-2 and TRBJ2-1): GAGVSQSPSNKVTEKGKDVELRCDPISGHTALYWYRQSLGQGLEFLIYFQGNSAPDKSGLPSDRFSAERTGGSVSTLTIQRTQQEDSAVYLCASSAVAGGPNEQFFGPGTRLTVL.

J is TRBJ1-6 and V is TRBV19; D not resolved. The CDR3 extends over 16 amino acids. Germline V CDR1 and CDR2: LNHDA, SQIVND (reference sequence). Trimming stripped 5 bases from V and 0 bases from J, with 11 bases between. The CDR3 coding sequence is TGTGCCAGTAGTCCTTCCACGCGCTCCTATAATTCACCCCTCCACTTT. Its translation is CASSPSTRSYNSPLHF.